This TCR beta chain was found in a study of blood T cell repertoires in COVID-19. Study information: PBMCs, B-cell-depleted T cells, or T cells were the source of the cDNA or gDNA that made up the material.

This table comes from immunoSEQ multiplex PCR, and its TCRdb copy is limited to in-frame clones, with some not included. Among some 150,000 clones listed, 82% were seen once. This CDR3 is built from 13 residues. Germline V CDR1 and CDR2: MNHNS, SASEGT. Trimming stripped 3 bases from V and 11 bases from J, with 11 bases between. The chain couples TRBV6-1 to TRBJ1-6; D is perhaps TRBD1 (5 bases). The TCR was taken from a woman in her seventies with acute or convalescent COVID-19. Sequenced: peripheral blood. The CDR3 DNA reads TGTGCCAGCAGTGAGGAGGGGAAGGCACCCCTCCACTTT. It codes for CASSEEGKAPLHF.